This entry lists 3 T cell receptor beta chains sequenced from one sample in a study of early T cells in non-severe SARS-CoV-2 infection. TCRdb analysed the 5' RACE reads with MiXCR anew, one entry per CDR3 protein. The sample consists of just over 60,000 distinct CDR3 sequences, roughly 8.8% of them appearing once. Sequenced: whole blood. Source of these receptors: an adult who was a healthcare worker with PCR-confirmed SARS-CoV-2 infection or an uninfected control (not recorded which).

The chain employs TRBV6-1 and TRBJ2-1, with 14 nucleotides matching TRBD2. V gave up 3 bases and J gave up 0 bases; unmatched junction bases: 4. The germline V gene has CDR1 MNHNS and CDR2 SASEGT. CDR3 length: 18 residues. Here the CDR3 DNA reads TGTGCCAGCAGTGAGGGACTAGCGGGGGCTCTCTCCTACAATGAGCAGTTCTTC. Its protein product is CASSEGLAGALSYNEQFF.

The rearrangement uses TRBV5-8 and TRBJ1-1, with no clear D. The CDR3 sequence is 13 residues long. Looked up from germline, CDR1 is SGHTS and CDR2 is YDEGEE. V lost 4 bases and J 10 bases, leaving 17 bases between the germline ends. The DNA of the CDR3 is TGTGCCAGCAGCCATACAAGACGTATAGGAGCTTTCTTT. Protein: CASSHTRRIGAFF.

The CDR3 reads CASSKGVMGRLFRYEQYV. The CDR3 nucleotides are TGTGCCAGCAGCAAAGGGGTGATGGGCAGGCTTTTTCGCTACGAGCAGTACGTC. The V call is TRBV21-1, the J call TRBJ2-7. TRBV21-1 has pseudogene status. The CDR3 extends over 18 amino acids.